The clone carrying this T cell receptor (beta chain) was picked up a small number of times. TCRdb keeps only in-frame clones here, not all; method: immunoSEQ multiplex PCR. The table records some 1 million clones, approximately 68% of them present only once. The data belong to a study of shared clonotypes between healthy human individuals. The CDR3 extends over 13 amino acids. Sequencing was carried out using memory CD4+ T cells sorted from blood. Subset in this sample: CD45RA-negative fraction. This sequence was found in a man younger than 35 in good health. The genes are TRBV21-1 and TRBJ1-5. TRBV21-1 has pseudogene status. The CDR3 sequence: CASSPLRVWPQHF. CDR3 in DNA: TGTGCCAGCAGTCCGCTGAGGGTCTGGCCCCAGCATTTT.